These 8 T cell receptor beta chains came from one sample sequenced in a study of cytomegalovirus exposure and HLA in healthy donors. The PCR had 60 Vbeta and 13 Jbeta primers. Clones were sequenced by immunoSEQ multiplex PCR, and TCRdb holds only the in-frame ones, with some missing. The sample shows tens of thousands of clones, approximately 52% of them seen only once. Sequenced sample: PBMCs. These receptors all come from a human donor in good health.

V and J are TRBV30 and TRBJ1-1; D perhaps matches TRBD1 (5 bases). This CDR3 is built from 12 residues. Looked up from germline, CDR1 is GTSNPN and CDR2 is SVGIG (reference sequence). V shed 0 bases and J shed 10 bases, with 12 bases lying between them. The DNA for the CDR3 is TGTGCCTGGAGTGTATATCAGGGAGGAGCTTTCTTT. This encodes CAWSVYQGGAFF.

The V gene is TRBV7-2, the J gene TRBJ1-6; a possible D gene is TRBD1 (6 bases). CDR3 length: 14 residues. V shed 7 bases and J shed 5 bases, with 12 bases lying between them. Germline V CDR1 and CDR2: SGHTA, FQGNSA. CDR3 residues: CASKRGGDNSPLHF. The CDR3 DNA reads as TGTGCCAGCAAAAGGGGGGGGGATAATTCACCCCTCCACTTT.

This clone showed up just a few times. This chain connects TRBV5-1 to TRBJ1-5; TRBD1 might be the D (6 bases). Trimming pared 0 bases from V and 6 bases from J, leaving 13 bases between. The CDR3 consists of 15 residues. Germline CDR1 and CDR2: SGHRS and YFSETQ. The CDR3, as DNA: TGCGCCAGCAGCTTGGAACCCCTAGGGGGTCAGCCCCAGCATTTT. It specifies CASSLEPLGGQPQHF.

V usage is TRBV19 and J usage is TRBJ1-2; D is possibly TRBD1 (6 bases). Trimming pared 1 base from V and 6 bases from J, leaving 9 bases between. CDR3 length equals 13 residues. Germline V CDR1 and CDR2: LNHDA, SQIVND (reference sequence). The CDR3 nucleotides read TGTGCCAGTAGTATAGTTTCAGGGGATGGCTACACCTTC. Amino acids: CASSIVSGDGYTF.

This clone has only a few counts. The rearrangement uses TRBV7-3 and TRBJ1-1; 7 nucleotides line up with TRBD1. The germline CDR1 and CDR2 sequences are SGHTA and FQGTGA. The CDR3 runs to 15 residues. V was pared by 5 bases and J by 4 bases, with 10 bases of the junction left unmatched. CDR3 sequence: CASSNARQGSTEAFF. CDR3 nucleotides: TGTGCCAGCAGCAACGCGCGACAGGGCAGCACTGAAGCTTTCTTT.

The V gene is TRBV5-5, the J gene TRBJ1-2; D gene ambiguous. Trimming removed 2 bases at V and 4 bases at J, with 12 bases between. CDR1 SGHKS and CDR2 YYEKEE come from the germline V gene (reference sequence). The CDR3 runs 14 residues. The CDR3 reads CASSLFGRAYGYTF. CDR3 nucleotides: TGTGCCAGCAGCTTATTTGGGAGGGCCTATGGCTACACCTTC.

This clone was detected only a few times. The chain has TRBV6-4 and TRBJ1-5, with D maybe TRBD1 (6 bases). The CDR3 sequence is 14 residues long. With 6 bases removed from V and 2 bases from J, the gap between germline ends came to 11 bases. Germline values: CDR1 MRHNA, CDR2 SNTAGT. The DNA for the CDR3 is TGTGCCAGCAGCTTGACAGGCGGCAATCAGCCCCAGCATTTT. As protein: CASSLTGGNQPQHF.

The V gene is TRBV9, the J gene TRBJ1-4; perhaps TRBD1 as D (5 bases). The CDR3 totals 14 residues. V lost 1 base and J 2 bases, leaving 6 bases between the germline ends. Germline loops: CDR1 SGDLS, CDR2 YYNGEE. CDR3 loop: CASSVSGTNEKLFF. CDR3 DNA: TGTGCCAGCAGCGTATCAGGGACTAATGAAAAACTGTTTTTT.